This is a list of T cell receptor beta chains from one sample in a study of T cell responses to AZD1222 COVID-19 vaccine. Sequencing was performed with immunoSEQ multiplex PCR; in TCRdb, only in-frame clones are kept and a portion is missing. The repertoire includes some 120,000 clones, around 80% of them detected once, and about a quarter sits in the top ten. This sample comprised peripheral blood, obtained 28 days after the second AZD1222 dose. The receptor source for this set is an adult who received the AZD1222 COVID-19 vaccine. Both conserved end residues are part of each CDR3. D genes are given only for firm matches.

len	v_gene	j_gene	d_gene	CDR3aa
14	TRBV28	TRBJ2-7	.	CASSSADTSYEQYF
13	TRBV14	TRBJ1-5	.	CASSQESAQPQHF
13	TRBV6-6	TRBJ2-2	.	CASSYIITGELFF
18	TRBV6-1	TRBJ1-2	.	CASSEGLGVTAGLVGYTF
14	TRBV7-3	TRBJ1-1	.	CASRPGTLNTEAFF
12	TRBV10-1	TRBJ1-6	.	CASSSQNSPLHF
13	TRBV28	TRBJ2-7	.	CASQGAGHVEQYF
13	TRBV7-9	TRBJ2-5	.	CAAEGPGWETQYF
17	TRBV5-1	TRBJ1-2	.	CASSPTGGRGHDYGYTF
13	TRBV10-1	TRBJ1-1	TRBD1	CASSETGVTEAFF
13	TRBV6-6	TRBJ1-1	.	CASSYEGRTEAFF
15	TRBV5-6	TRBJ2-1	TRBD1	CASSNPAGTVNEQFF
13	TRBV3-1/TRBV3-2	TRBJ1-2	.	CASSQNGPYGYTF
16	TRBV7-2	TRBJ1-2	TRBD1	CASSPGGGTGHYGYTF
13	TRBV28	TRBJ1-3	.	CASSLAVGNTIYF
14	TRBV10-3	TRBJ1-1	.	CAISEEGGNTEAFF
12	TRBV9	TRBJ1-5	TRBD1	CASGTGTQPQHF
14	TRBV6-5	TRBJ1-1	.	CASSPDLWNTEAFF
11	TRBV7-9	TRBJ1-1	TRBD1	CAGRGPTEAFF
13	TRBV14	TRBJ1-1	.	CASSQDPNTEAFF
15	TRBV28	TRBJ2-1	.	CASSFSRAPYNEQFF
14	TRBV6-5	TRBJ2-3	TRBD1	CASYRGPQAHTQYF
18	TRBV3-1/TRBV3-2	TRBJ2-6	.	CASSQDLNMGSGANVLTF
15	TRBV7-3	TRBJ1-1	.	CASSLSVGRNTEAFF
13	TRBV6-1	TRBJ1-1	.	CASSEGGNTEAFF
13	TRBV12-3/TRBV12-4	TRBJ1-5	.	CASSLDNYQPQHF
17	TRBV15	TRBJ2-7	TRBD2	CATTSGLAGGFPYEQYF
16	TRBV7-2	TRBJ1-4	TRBD1	CASSRAWTGGGEKLFF
11	TRBV6-5	TRBJ2-3	.	CASTSIGTWYF
16	TRBV7-9	TRBJ2-5	TRBD2	CASSLPLAGAQETQYF
14	TRBV2	TRBJ1-2	.	CASSGTDPNYGYTF
16	TRBV7-2	TRBJ1-3	TRBD1	CASSLGGGRPLNTIYF
18	TRBV24-1	TRBJ2-5	TRBD2	CATSDFPGLAGNKETQYF
17	TRBV3-1/TRBV3-2	TRBJ1-2	.	CASSPTGMVGSHYGYTF
14	TRBV2	TRBJ1-1	.	CASSKGRANTEAFF
16	TRBV10-1	TRBJ1-6	.	CAITRLPGRYNSPLHF
11	TRBV2	TRBJ1-2	.	CATVRDYGYTF
17	TRBV7-8	TRBJ1-2	.	CASSLVFRATRDYGYTF
15	TRBV11-1	TRBJ2-1	.	CASSSGTNTGNEQFF
15	TRBV4-1	TRBJ2-3	.	CASSQVDRDADTQYF
12	TRBV5-1	TRBJ2-7	.	CASSPMGDEQYF
16	TRBV11-3	TRBJ2-3	TRBD2	CASSPRTGGPADTQYF
14	TRBV10-2	TRBJ1-2	.	CASSPGPSNYGYTF
15	TRBV3-1/TRBV3-2	TRBJ2-3	.	CASSLGGRGEDTQYF
17	TRBV5-1	TRBJ1-6	TRBD1	CASSSTTGYQGGSPLHF
15	TRBV6-5	TRBJ1-5	.	CASSTGGLSNQPQHF
15	TRBV6-2/TRBV6-3	TRBJ2-1	.	CASSSVGGRKDEQFF
15	TRBV28	TRBJ1-2	.	CASTPAGRATYGYTF
13	TRBV28	TRBJ1-2	.	CASSLGGARGYTF
16	TRBV19	TRBJ1-1	.	CAGKGHLALMNTEAFF
15	TRBV7-8	TRBJ1-6	TRBD1	CASSETGKGNSPLHF